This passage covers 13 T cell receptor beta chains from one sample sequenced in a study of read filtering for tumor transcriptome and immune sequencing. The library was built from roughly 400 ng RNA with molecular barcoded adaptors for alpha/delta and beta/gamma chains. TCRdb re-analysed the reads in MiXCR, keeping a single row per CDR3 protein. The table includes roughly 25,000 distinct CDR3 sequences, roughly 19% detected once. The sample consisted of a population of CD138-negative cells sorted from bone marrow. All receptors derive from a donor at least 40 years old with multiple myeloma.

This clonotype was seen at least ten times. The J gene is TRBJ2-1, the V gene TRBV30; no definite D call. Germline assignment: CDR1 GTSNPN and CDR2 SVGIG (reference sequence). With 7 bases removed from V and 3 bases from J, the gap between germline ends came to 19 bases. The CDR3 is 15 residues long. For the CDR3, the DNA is TGTGCCTCGACCCCAGACACGCCGGGCTACAATGAGCAGTTCTTC. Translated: CASTPDTPGYNEQFF.

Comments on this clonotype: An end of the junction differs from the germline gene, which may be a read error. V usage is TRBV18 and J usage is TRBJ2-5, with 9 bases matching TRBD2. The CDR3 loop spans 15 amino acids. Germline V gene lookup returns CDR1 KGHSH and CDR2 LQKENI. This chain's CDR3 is CTSTGSSGTGETQYF. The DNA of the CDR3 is TGTACCAGCACGGGTTCTAGCGGGACCGGAGAGACCCAGTACTTC.

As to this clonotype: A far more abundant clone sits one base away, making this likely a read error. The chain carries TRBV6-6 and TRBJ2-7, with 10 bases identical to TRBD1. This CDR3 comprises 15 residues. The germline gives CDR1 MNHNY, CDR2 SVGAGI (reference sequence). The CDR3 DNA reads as TGTGCCAGCAGTTACCGAGACAGGGGGCACTACGAGCGGTACTTC. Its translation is CASSYRDRGHYERYF.

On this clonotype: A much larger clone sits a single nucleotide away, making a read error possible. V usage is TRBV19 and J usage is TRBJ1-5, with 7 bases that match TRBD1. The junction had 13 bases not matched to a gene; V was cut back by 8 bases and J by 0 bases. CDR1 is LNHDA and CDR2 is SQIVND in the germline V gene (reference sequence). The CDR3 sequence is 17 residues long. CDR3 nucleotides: TGTGCCAGTGGCACCCGGGACAGCTATTATAGCAATCAGCCCCAGCATTTT. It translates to CASGTRDSYYSNQPQHF. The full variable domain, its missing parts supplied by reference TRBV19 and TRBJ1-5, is DGGITQSPKYLFRKEGQNVTLSCEQNLNHDAMYWYRQDPGQGLRLIYYSQIVNDFQKGDIAEGYSVSREKKESFPLTVTSAQKNPTAFYLCASGTRDSYYSNQPQHFGDGTRLSIL.

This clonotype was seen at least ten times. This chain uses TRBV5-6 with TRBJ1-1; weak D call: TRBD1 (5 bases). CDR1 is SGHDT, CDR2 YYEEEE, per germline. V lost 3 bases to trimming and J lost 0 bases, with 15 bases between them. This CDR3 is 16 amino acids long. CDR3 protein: CASSSSGRHLNTEAFF. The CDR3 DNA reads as TGTGCCAGCAGCTCATCGGGACGCCACCTGAACACTGAAGCTTTCTTT.

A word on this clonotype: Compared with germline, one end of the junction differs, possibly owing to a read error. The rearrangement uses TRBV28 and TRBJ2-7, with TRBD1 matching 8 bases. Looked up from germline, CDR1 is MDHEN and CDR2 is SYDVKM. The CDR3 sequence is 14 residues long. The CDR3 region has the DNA TGTGCCAGCAGTGCAGGGGGCGACTCCTACGGGCAGTACTTC. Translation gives CASSAGGDSYGQYF. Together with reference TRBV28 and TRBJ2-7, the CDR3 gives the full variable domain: DVKVTQSSRYLVKRTGEKVFLECVQDMDHENMFWYRQDPGLGLRLIYFSYDVKMKEKGDIPEGYSVSREKKERFSLILESASTNQTSMYLCASSAGGDSYGQYFGPGTRLTVT.

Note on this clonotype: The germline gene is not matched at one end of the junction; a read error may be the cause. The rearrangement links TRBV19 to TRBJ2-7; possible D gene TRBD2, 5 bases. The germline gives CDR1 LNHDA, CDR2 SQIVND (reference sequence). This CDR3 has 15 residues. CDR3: CASSNIGKGIYELYF. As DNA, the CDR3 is TGTGCCAGTAGCAACATCGGGAAAGGGATATACGAGCTGTACTTC.

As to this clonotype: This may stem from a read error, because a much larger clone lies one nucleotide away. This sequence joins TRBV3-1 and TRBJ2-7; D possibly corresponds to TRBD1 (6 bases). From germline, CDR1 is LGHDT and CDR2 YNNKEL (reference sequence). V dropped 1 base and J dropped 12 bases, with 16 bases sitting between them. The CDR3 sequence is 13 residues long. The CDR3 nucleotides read TGTGCCAGCAGCCAAGGAGGGAAGGGGGTGCTGTACTTC. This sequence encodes CASSQGGKGVLYF.

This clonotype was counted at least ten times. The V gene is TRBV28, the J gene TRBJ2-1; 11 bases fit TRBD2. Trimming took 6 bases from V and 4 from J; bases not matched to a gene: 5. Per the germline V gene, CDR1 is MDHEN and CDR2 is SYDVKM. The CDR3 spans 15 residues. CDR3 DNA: TGTGCCAGCAGCCGGGGACTAGCGGTATACAATGAGCAGTTCTTC. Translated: CASSRGLAVYNEQFF.

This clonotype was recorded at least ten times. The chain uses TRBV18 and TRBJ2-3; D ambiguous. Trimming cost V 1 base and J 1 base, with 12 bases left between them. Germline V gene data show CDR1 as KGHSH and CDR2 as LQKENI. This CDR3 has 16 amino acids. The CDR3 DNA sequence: TGTGCCAGCTCACCACGGAGAGGAATCCGCACAGATACGCAGTATTTT. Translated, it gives CASSPRRGIRTDTQYF.

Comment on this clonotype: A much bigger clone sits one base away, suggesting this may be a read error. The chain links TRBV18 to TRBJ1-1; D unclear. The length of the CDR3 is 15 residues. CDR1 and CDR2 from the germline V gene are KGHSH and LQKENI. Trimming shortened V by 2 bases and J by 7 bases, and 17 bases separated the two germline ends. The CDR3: CASSPDAGRHIEAFF. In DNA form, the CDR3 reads TGTGCCAGCTCACCAGACGCTGGGCGGCACATTGAAGCTTTCTTT.

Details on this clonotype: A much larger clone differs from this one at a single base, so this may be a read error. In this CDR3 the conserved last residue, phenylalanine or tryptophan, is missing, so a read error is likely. The chain's CDR3 is CASTPDRVQETQYS. In DNA, the CDR3 is TGTGCCAGCACCCCCGACAGGGTTCAAGAGACCCAGTACTCC. V and J are TRBV28 and TRBJ2-5; TRBD1 aligns across 7 bases. The ends lost 7 bases at V and 2 bases at J; junction bases unmatched: 7. The CDR3 consists of 14 residues. The germline V gene encodes CDR1 MDHEN and CDR2 SYDVKM.

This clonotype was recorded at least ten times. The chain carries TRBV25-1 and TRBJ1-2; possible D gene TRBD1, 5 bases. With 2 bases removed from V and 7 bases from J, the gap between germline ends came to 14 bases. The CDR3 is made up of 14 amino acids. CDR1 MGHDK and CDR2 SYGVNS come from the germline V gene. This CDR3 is CASSERWQGAGYTF. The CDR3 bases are TGTGCCAGCAGTGAACGGTGGCAGGGAGCTGGCTACACCTTC.